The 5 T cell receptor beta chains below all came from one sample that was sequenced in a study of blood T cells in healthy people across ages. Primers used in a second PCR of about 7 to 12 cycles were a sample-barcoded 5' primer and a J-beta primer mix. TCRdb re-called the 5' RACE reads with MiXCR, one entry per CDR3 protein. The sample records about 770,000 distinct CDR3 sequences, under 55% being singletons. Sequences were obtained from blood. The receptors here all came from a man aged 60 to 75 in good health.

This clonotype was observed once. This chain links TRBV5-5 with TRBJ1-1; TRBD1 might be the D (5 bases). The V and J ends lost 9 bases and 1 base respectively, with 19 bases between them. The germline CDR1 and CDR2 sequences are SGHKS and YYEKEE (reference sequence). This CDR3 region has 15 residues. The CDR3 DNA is TGTGCCACATATCCGACAGTCCCTTCGAACACTGAAGCTTTCTTT. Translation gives CATYPTVPSNTEAFF.

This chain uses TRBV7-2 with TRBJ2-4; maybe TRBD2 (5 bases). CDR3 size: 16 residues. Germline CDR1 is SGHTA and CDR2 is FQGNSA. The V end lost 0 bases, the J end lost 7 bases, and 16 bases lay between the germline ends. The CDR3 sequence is CASSLAPTRPGNIQYF. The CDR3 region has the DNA TGTGCCAGCAGCTTAGCGCCCACTAGGCCGGGGAACATTCAGTACTTC.

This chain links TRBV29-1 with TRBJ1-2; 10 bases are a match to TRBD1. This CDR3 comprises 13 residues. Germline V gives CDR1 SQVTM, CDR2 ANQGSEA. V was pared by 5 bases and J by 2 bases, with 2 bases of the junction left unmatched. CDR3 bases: TGCAGCGTTACGGGACAGGGGAACTATGGCTACACCTTC. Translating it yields CSVTGQGNYGYTF.

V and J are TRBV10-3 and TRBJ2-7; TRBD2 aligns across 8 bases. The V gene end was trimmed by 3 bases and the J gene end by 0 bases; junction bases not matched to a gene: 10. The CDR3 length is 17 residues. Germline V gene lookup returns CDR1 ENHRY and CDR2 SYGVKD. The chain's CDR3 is CAISDIGGSGDSYEQYF. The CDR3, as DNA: TGTGCCATCAGTGATATAGGAGGTAGCGGGGACTCCTACGAGCAGTACTTC.

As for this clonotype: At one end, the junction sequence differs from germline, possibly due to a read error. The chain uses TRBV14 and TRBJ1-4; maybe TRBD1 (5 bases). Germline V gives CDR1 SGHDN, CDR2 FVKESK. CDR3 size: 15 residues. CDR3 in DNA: TGTACCAGCAGCCAAGATAAGACAGCCGTCCGAAAACTGTTTTTT. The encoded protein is CTSSQDKTAVRKLFF.